The clone carrying this TCR beta chain was counted a few times. The antigen remains undetermined. The sample comes from a study of blood T cells in healthy people across ages. Study conclusions and caveats: More naive CD4+ cells and higher diversity marked long-lived donors relative to aged donors. Conclusively comparing naive with antigen-experienced cells was impossible with unsorted PBMCs.

Primers used in a second PCR of about 6 to 11 cycles were a sample-barcoded 5' primer and a J-beta primer mix. TCRdb processed the 5' RACE reads anew with MiXCR; each CDR3 protein has one entry. The sample includes 650,000 to 1,000,000 distinct CDR3 sequences, less than 60% seen only once; the top ten take roughly 20%. Trimming took off 2 bases at V and 0 bases at J, with 5 bases between the two ends. This CDR3 has 15 residues. Germline CDR1 is SGHTA and CDR2 is FQGNSA. This rearrangement joins TRBV7-2 to TRBJ2-6; D not certain. The sequence was obtained from an older man in good health. The sequenced sample consisted of blood. Here the CDR3 DNA reads TGTGCCAGCAGCTTAAGGATCTCTGGGGCCAACGTCCTGACTTTC. Its translation: CASSLRISGANVLTF.